Sequencing of this TCR beta chain was carried out in a study of cytomegalovirus exposure and HLA in healthy donors. Findings of the study overall: For cytomegalovirus status, the classifier reportedly gave diagnoses with high specificity and sensitivity. According to the study, roughly 180 TCR beta chains were cytomegalovirus-associated. A few chains tied to CMV proved CMV antigen-specific in vitro.

Measured with immunoSEQ multiplex PCR; TCRdb has only the in-frame clones, and not every one. The repertoire consists of 300,000 to 400,000 clones, with 86% occurring once and the leading ten covering under 0.9%. The count of this clone is one. Antigen specificity is unknown. The germline V gene encodes CDR1 MDHEN and CDR2 SYDVKM. The V gene lost 5 bases and the J gene lost 3 bases, with 13 bases spanning the gap. The CDR3 has 14 amino acids. The receptor's source is a woman in her late teens or twenties in good health and CMV-seronegative. The sample consisted of PBMCs. The chain carries TRBV28 and TRBJ1-2; D gene ambiguous. The CDR3 region has the DNA TGTGCCAGCAGTAGGCGACCGCGGCACTATGGCTACACCTTC. It codes for CASSRRPRHYGYTF.